The source of this T cell receptor (beta chain) is a study of blood T cell repertoires in COVID-19. Study context: Spain, Italy and the United States supplied samples that represented acute and convalescent COVID-19. PBMCs, B-cell-depleted T cells, or T cells were the source of the cDNA or gDNA that made up the material.

In the authors' methods: Counts of nucleated cells, estimated from reference gene primer amplification, were obtained. Libraries were prepared by immunoSEQ multiplex PCR; TCRdb keeps only in-frame clonotypes and omits some of them. The D gene and trimming were derived from the DNA, and the V and J assignments and clone size from that table. The repertoire includes more than 90,000 clones, around 80% of them detected once, and 2.5% to 3% sits in the top ten. Unmatched junction bases numbered 9, after V lost 5 bases and J lost 7 bases. The germline gives CDR1 SGHTA, CDR2 FQGTGA. The CDR3 loop spans 15 amino acids.

Sequenced material: peripheral blood. This TCR derives from a man aged 45 to 65 with acute or convalescent COVID-19. The chain recombines TRBV7-3 with TRBJ2-1; TRBD1 aligns across 9 bases. The CDR3 region is CASSIRPGTGNEQFF. The CDR3 DNA follows: TGTGCCAGCAGCATACGTCCCGGGACAGGGAATGAGCAGTTCTTC.